This TCR beta chain was sequenced in a study of shared clonotypes between healthy human individuals. Study-level information: Plates per donor: three CD4 naive, three CD4 memory, two CD8 naive, one CD8 memory.

Clones were read by immunoSEQ multiplex PCR, and TCRdb kept only the in-frame ones, dropping some. The sample shows under 2,500,000 clones, approximately 94% of them seen only once. HIV-negative, healthy adults without recent acute infections or vaccinations were the donors. Study-level findings and limits: Across several donors, naive CD4 shared roughly 5.1%, naive CD8 3.5% to 4%, memory CD4 2.3%, memory CD8 more than 0.35%.

Trimming took 4 bases from V and 0 from J, leaving 7 bases between them. CDR3 length: 14 residues. Germline V CDR1 and CDR2: SGHRS, YFSETQ. This clone has only one observation. The antigen is undetermined. The sample has other DNA sequences that encode this CDR3 too. This chain connects TRBV5-1 to TRBJ2-2; D is undetermined. The receptor was derived from a man aged 18 to 30 in good health. Material: naive CD4+ T cells sorted from blood. Subset meaning: CD45RA+ positively selected. The CDR3 coding sequence is TGCGCCAGCAGCCCCCGCCCGAACACCGGGGAGCTGTTTTTT. This translates into CASSPRPNTGELFF.